One TCR beta chain is described in this entry. Each of the donors was a healthy bone marrow donor. The record originates from a study of cytomegalovirus exposure and HLA in healthy donors. The PCR had 60 Vbeta and 13 Jbeta primers. Only in-frame clones appear in the TCRdb table, and some are missing; sequencing was by immunoSEQ multiplex PCR. The sample contains tens of thousands of clones, approximately 78% of which appear only once. The CDR3 sequence is 14 residues long. The junction had 12 bases not matched to a gene; V was cut back by 4 bases and J by 13 bases. Per the germline V gene, CDR1 is MNHNS and CDR2 is SASEGT.

Sequenced sample: PBMCs. This chain connects TRBV6-1 to TRBJ1-2; 10 positions match TRBD1. This clonotype originated in a woman under 40 in good health and CMV-seronegative. The CDR3 loop is CASSVFGTGDLSTF. CDR3 coding DNA: TGTGCCAGCAGTGTCTTCGGGACAGGGGATCTTTCCACCTTC.